What follows describes a single TCR beta chain. The source of the sample is a study of response to subunit inactivated influenza vaccine. MiXCR, applied by TCRdb to the RT-PCR reads, yields one record per CDR3 protein. The table has about 700,000 distinct CDR3 sequences, 12% to 15% seen once. The source was PBMCs from blood, collected 14 days before vaccination. This receptor was identified in a man aged 50 to 60 who received an inactivated influenza vaccine.

CDR3 sequence: CASSLVLGTYNEQFF. The CDR3 nucleotides are TGCGCCAGCAGCTTGGTGTTAGGCACCTACAATGAGCAGTTCTTC. The rearrangement links TRBV5-1 to TRBJ2-1; no firm D call. CDR1 and CDR2 (germline): SGHRS, YFSETQ. The length of the CDR3 is 15 residues. V shed 0 bases and J shed 2 bases, with 9 bases lying between them.